This T cell receptor beta chain is drawn from a study of Ad26.COV2.S vaccination and SARS-CoV-2 variants. Study details: Once, or twice with 56 days between doses, Ad26.COV2.S was given intramuscularly.

About this clone itself: Its antigen is not known.

Libraries were prepared by immunoSEQ multiplex PCR; TCRdb keeps only in-frame clonotypes and omits some of them. The data contain more than 300,000 clones, about 86% of them singletons. General study points: Following vaccination, spike-specific CD8+ and CD4+ T cell responses reportedly exhibited substantial breadth.

The treatment denotes: some 20 received Ad26.COV2.S at low or high dose, single or two shots; roughly five received placebo; per-sample allocation not given. It was on day 63 after the first vaccine or placebo injection that samples were taken. An Ad26 vector that expressed Wuhan-strain SARS-CoV-2 spike constituted the vaccine. CDR3 length: 13 amino acids. Germline V lookup: CDR1 SGHTA, CDR2 FQGTGA. Trimming stripped 1 base from V and 1 base from J, with 4 bases between. The chain joins TRBV7-3 to TRBJ1-1, with unresolved D. The receptor's source is a person between 18 and 65 years old who received the Ad26.COV2.S COVID-19 vaccine or a placebo. Sequencing used peripheral blood, obtained in a trial of Ad26.COV2.S vaccine versus placebo. CDR3 in amino acids: CASSLMTNTEAFF. DNA for the CDR3: TGTGCCAGCAGCTTAATGACGAACACTGAAGCTTTCTTT.